The rows below give T cell receptor beta chains drawn from one sample of a study of blood T cell repertoires in COVID-19. The assay was immunoSEQ multiplex PCR, and TCRdb's table has in-frame clones only and misses some. The table records fewer than 250,000 clones, 90% of them present only once. Sequenced material: peripheral blood. Receptors originate from a man between 25 and 39 years old with COVID-19, enrolled during active disease. Both conserved end residues are part of each CDR3. A D gene is named only where the DNA matches it firmly. A row's size may be missing; if present it is once, few, many or a size class.

J: TRBJ2-1; size: few; D: TRBD2; V: TRBV4-2; CDR3: CASSQAAAGTNIHEQFF; DNA: TGTGCCAGCAGCCAAGCCGCGGCCGGGACTAACATCCATGAGCAGTTCTTC
J: TRBJ2-3; size: NA; D: TRBD1; V: TRBV18; CDR3: CASLTGALDTQYF; DNA: TGTGCCAGCCTGACAGGGGCGTTAGATACGCAGTATTTT
J: TRBJ1-2; size: NA; D: TRBD1; V: TRBV20-1; CDR3: CSASERGLPNYGYTF; DNA: TGCAGTGCTAGTGAGAGGGGGCTTCCTAACTATGGCTACACCTTC
J: TRBJ2-1; size: NA; D: NA; V: TRBV27; CDR3: CASSLSRAGYNEQFF; DNA: TGTGCCAGCAGTTTATCCAGGGCCGGGTACAATGAGCAGTTCTTC
J: TRBJ2-5; size: NA; D: TRBD1; V: TRBV6-5; CDR3: CASSYPGQEETQYF; DNA: TGTGCCAGCAGTTACCCCGGACAGGAAGAGACCCAGTACTTC
J: TRBJ2-7; size: NA; D: TRBD2; V: TRBV7-2; CDR3: CASSLINGGATEQYF; DNA: TGTGCCAGCAGCTTAATAAACGGGGGGGCTACCGAGCAGTACTTC
J: TRBJ2-3; size: once; D: TRBD2; V: TRBV6-5; CDR3: CASSSLSGGSGDTQYF; DNA: TGTGCCAGCAGTTCCCTAAGCGGGGGGTCGGGAGATACGCAGTATTTT
J: TRBJ2-7; size: NA; D: TRBD1; V: TRBV14; CDR3: CASSQVGTAKYEQYF; DNA: TGTGCCAGCAGCCAGGTGGGGACAGCGAAGTACGAGCAGTACTTC
J: TRBJ1-5; size: NA; D: NA; V: TRBV4-2; CDR3: CASSPGLNNQPQHF; DNA: TGTGCCAGCAGCCCAGGGCTCAACAATCAGCCCCAGCATTTT
J: TRBJ2-3; size: NA; D: TRBD2; V: TRBV7-2; CDR3: CASSPSGRTDTQYF; DNA: TGTGCCAGCAGCCCAAGCGGGAGAACAGATACGCAGTATTTT
J: TRBJ2-1; size: NA; D: NA; V: TRBV3-1/TRBV3-2; CDR3: CASSKRGINNEQFF; DNA: TGTGCCAGCAGCAAACGGGGTATAAACAATGAGCAGTTCTTC
J: TRBJ2-3; size: NA; D: TRBD2; V: TRBV7-3; CDR3: CASSSTSGGAFDTQYF; DNA: TGTGCCAGCAGCTCTACTAGCGGGGGGGCCTTCGATACGCAGTATTTT
J: TRBJ2-2; size: NA; D: NA; V: TRBV11-2; CDR3: CASSLEGVGTGELFF; DNA: TGTGCCAGCAGCCTAGAGGGCGTTGGCACCGGGGAGCTGTTTTTT
J: TRBJ2-7; size: NA; D: TRBD2; V: TRBV14; CDR3: CASSQPGLANSYEQYF; DNA: TGTGCCAGCAGCCAGCCAGGACTAGCGAACTCCTACGAGCAGTACTTC
J: TRBJ2-4; size: NA; D: NA; V: TRBV10-2; CDR3: CASGHGWGNIQYF; DNA: TGCGCCAGCGGACACGGGTGGGGCAACATTCAGTACTTC
J: TRBJ1-1; size: NA; D: NA; V: TRBV29-1; CDR3: CSAARTADLNTEAFF; DNA: TGCAGCGCCGCAAGGACAGCGGACCTAAACACTGAAGCTTTCTTT
J: TRBJ1-5; size: NA; D: NA; V: TRBV3-1/TRBV3-2; CDR3: CASSPATDHSNQPQHF; DNA: TGTGCCAGCAGTCCCGCGACAGACCATAGCAATCAGCCCCAGCATTTT